The 28 T cell receptor beta chains below come from one sample, sequenced in a study of blood T cell repertoires in COVID-19. TCRdb's copy holds only in-frame clones and misses some; the assay was immunoSEQ multiplex PCR. The sample has approximately 200,000 clones; roughly four fifths are singletons. Sequencing input: peripheral blood. These receptors came from a woman under 40 with acute or convalescent COVID-19.

As for this clone: This sample includes further DNA sequences coding for the same CDR3. The rearrangement uses TRBV7-8 and TRBJ1-1; 7 bases align to TRBD1. The CDR3 is 14 residues long. J lost 8 bases, V lost 0 bases, and 6 bases had no gene match. CDR1 is SGHVS and CDR2 is FQNEAQ in the germline V gene. CDR3 amino acids: CASSLAPGQREAFF. The DNA of the CDR3 is TGTGCCAGCAGCTTAGCTCCGGGACAGAGAGAAGCTTTCTTT.

This clone was recorded once. The V call is TRBV6-5, the J call TRBJ2-3; TRBD1 might be the D (6 bases). This CDR3 contains 14 residues. Deletions cut 5 bases from V and 4 bases from J, with 13 bases between. In germline, CDR1 is MNHEY, CDR2 SVGAGI. This chain's CDR3 is CASSPNRVPDTQYF. The CDR3 bases are TGTGCCAGCAGTCCGAACAGGGTTCCAGATACGCAGTATTTT.

The rearrangement joins TRBV5-3 to TRBJ2-7, with a possible D match to TRBD1 (5 bases). TRBV5-3 is known as an ORF, though its function is uncertain. This CDR3 is 15 amino acids long. Deletions cut 4 bases from V and 6 bases from J, with 20 bases between. CDR3 sequence (DNA): TGTGCCAGAAGCCCGGTGGCCCCTGTTGGGGCCGAGCAGTACTTC. It codes for CARSPVAPVGAEQYF.

This clone occurred a few times. V gene TRBV6-5 combines with J gene TRBJ1-2; TRBD1 might be the D (6 bases). The CDR3 loop spans 14 amino acids. CDR1 and CDR2 (germline): MNHEY, SVGAGI. V was pared by 6 bases and J by 7 bases, with 18 bases between. The CDR3 spells CASRNSGTLGGYTF. The CDR3 DNA reads as TGTGCCAGCAGAAATTCCGGGACACTCGGTGGCTACACCTTC.

The CDR3 region is CASRKSTYNEQFF. For the CDR3, the DNA is TGTGCCAGCAGGAAAAGCACCTACAATGAGCAGTTCTTC. The chain has TRBV7-8 and TRBJ2-1; D call uncertain. V lost 6 bases, J lost 2 bases, and 8 bases lay in between. The CDR3 covers 13 residues. The germline V gene encodes CDR1 SGHVS and CDR2 FQNEAQ.

This chain connects TRBV30 to TRBJ2-7, with 7 bases that match TRBD2. Per the germline V gene, CDR1 is GTSNPN and CDR2 is SVGIG (reference sequence). V lost 7 bases to trimming and J lost 5 bases; unmatched junction nucleotides: 23. CDR3 length: 17 residues. CDR3 sequence reads: CASTGRIKRETKNEQYF. DNA for the CDR3: TGTGCCTCCACCGGCCGAATTAAGCGGGAAACGAAGAACGAGCAGTACTTC.

The chain carries TRBV5-1 and TRBJ1-2; D unresolved. CDR1 and CDR2 from the germline V gene are SGHRS and YFSETQ. V shed 1 base and J shed 4 bases, with 11 bases lying between them. The CDR3 spans 14 residues. The CDR3 region is CASSLFEGGYGYTF. In DNA form, the CDR3 reads TGCGCCAGCAGCTTGTTTGAGGGAGGCTATGGCTACACCTTC.

This chain connects TRBV9 to TRBJ2-1; TRBD2 matches 14 bases. Unmatched junction bases numbered 9, after V lost 4 bases and J lost 3 bases. Germline CDR1 SGDLS, CDR2 YYNGEE. The CDR3 totals 18 residues. CDR3 coding DNA: TGTGCCAGCAGCAAGACTAGCGGGGGGGTCCCCTACTACAATGAGCAGTTCTTC. This sequence encodes CASSKTSGGVPYYNEQFF.

This chain uses TRBV3-1 (or the pseudogene TRBV3-2) with TRBJ2-2; TRBD2 matches at 13 bases. Per the germline V gene, CDR1 is LGHDT and CDR2 is YNNKEL (reference sequence). J gave up 4 bases and V 4 bases, and 9 bases lay outside the gene matches. CDR3 length equals 18 residues. CDR3 nucleotides: TGTGCCAGCAGCCCGACTAGCGGGGGGCCGAAACTCACCGGGGAGCTGTTTTTT. Translated: CASSPTSGGPKLTGELFF.

This sequence joins TRBV5-6 and TRBJ2-3, with a tentative D call TRBD1 (6 bases). The CDR3 is 16 amino acids. Germline-derived CDR1 and CDR2 are SGHDT and YYEEEE. Trimming removed 3 bases at V and 7 bases at J, with 21 bases between. The CDR3 sequence: CASSSIWAGVAHTQYF. CDR3 nucleotide sequence: TGTGCCAGCAGCTCAATATGGGCAGGGGTAGCGCATACGCAGTATTTT.

In regard to this clone: No conserved phenylalanine or tryptophan ends this CDR3, so it is likely a read error. It is unclear where the CDR3 begins or ends on the DNA, so no DNA is shown, and the CDR3 is as TCRdb lists it. J is TRBJ1-1 and V is TRBV2. The CDR3 spans 13 residues, counting both ends. Germline CDR1 SNHLY, CDR2 FYNNEI. The CDR3 reads CASSEARGGGSTL.

This clone was observed many times. The chain carries TRBV7-8 and TRBJ2-7; weak D call: TRBD1 (6 bases). V was clipped by 1 base and J by 6 bases, with 10 bases between them. The CDR3 totals 13 residues. Germline V gene data show CDR1 as SGHVS and CDR2 as FQNEAQ. The CDR3 loop is CASSLGTVSEQYF. CDR3 DNA sequence: TGTGCCAGCAGCTTAGGGACAGTGAGCGAGCAGTACTTC.

This clone was observed once. The gene calls are TRBV7-2 and TRBJ1-6; D is undetermined. V lost 3 bases, J lost 6 bases, and 12 bases lay in between. Germline V CDR1 and CDR2: SGHTA, FQGNSA. The CDR3 totals 15 residues. The CDR3: CASSLIGVGNSPLHF. Here the CDR3 DNA reads TGTGCCAGCAGCTTGATCGGTGTCGGTAATTCACCCCTCCACTTT.

CDR3 nucleotide sequence: TGTGCCAGCAGTTTATCTCTGGGAGAGGCCCACAATGAGCAGTTCTTC. It is translated as CASSLSLGEAHNEQFF. This sequence joins TRBV27 and TRBJ2-1, with D possibly matching TRBD2 (5 bases). The length of the CDR3 is 16 residues. V lost 0 bases and J 5 bases, leaving 14 bases between the germline ends. Germline V gene sequence: CDR1 MNHEY, CDR2 SMNVEV (reference sequence).

The V gene is TRBV5-1, the J gene TRBJ2-3, with 7 bases that match TRBD1. The V and J ends lost 5 bases and 1 base, in that order; junction bases with no gene match: 10. Germline CDR1 reads SGHRS; CDR2 reads YFSETQ. The CDR3 has 16 residues. The CDR3, as DNA: TGCGCCAGCAGGACCCTGACAGGGTCGGGCACAGATACGCAGTATTTT. Its translation is CASRTLTGSGTDTQYF.

V gene TRBV10-2 combines with J gene TRBJ1-5; D ambiguous. The CDR3 covers 14 residues. Between the trimmed V and J ends, which lost 3 bases and 1 base, there was a span of 7 bases. CDR1 is WSHSY and CDR2 is SAAADI in the germline V gene. CDR3: CASSDGLSNQPQHF. The CDR3 coding sequence is TGCGCCAGCAGTGACGGACTAAGCAATCAGCCCCAGCATTTT.

V is TRBV4-1 and J is TRBJ1-4, with D possibly matching TRBD1 (6 bases). CDR1 is MGHRA, CDR2 YSYEKL, per germline. There are 16 residues in the CDR3. The ends were cut back, 1 base at V and 2 bases at J, with 11 bases in the middle. This chain's CDR3 is CASSQGTAVTNEKLFF. CDR3 DNA sequence: TGCGCCAGCAGCCAAGGGACAGCGGTGACTAATGAAAAACTGTTTTTT.

This clone occurred a few times. The chain recombines TRBV5-1 with TRBJ1-6; 7 bases fit TRBD1. The CDR3 runs to 14 residues. Unmatched junction bases numbered 4, after V lost 3 bases and J lost 7 bases. Germline V gene sequence: CDR1 SGHRS, CDR2 YFSETQ. CDR3 region: CASSSRTGNSPLHF. CDR3 DNA: TGCGCCAGCAGCTCACGGACAGGAAATTCACCCCTCCACTTT.

CDR3 residues: CAIKSGGEERETQYF. CDR3 bases: TGTGCCATCAAGTCAGGGGGAGAAGAGCGAGAGACCCAGTACTTC. V usage is TRBV10-3 and J usage is TRBJ2-5; TRBD1 aligns across 7 bases. This CDR3 is built from 15 residues. In germline, CDR1 is ENHRY, CDR2 SYGVKD. The V segment lost 7 bases and the J segment 4 bases; nucleotides outside the gene matches: 12.

The J gene is TRBJ2-1, the V gene TRBV7-3; maybe TRBD1 (6 bases). This CDR3 comprises 17 residues. V lost 4 bases and J lost 0, with 16 bases in between. Germline V gene data show CDR1 as SGHTA and CDR2 as FQGTGA. CDR3 amino acids: CASSSQGLLSSYNEQFF. The CDR3 coding sequence is TGTGCCAGCAGCTCCCAGGGGCTCCTGAGCTCCTACAATGAGCAGTTCTTC.

The rearrangement joins TRBV7-3 to TRBJ1-1; 8 positions agree with TRBD1. The CDR3 has 14 amino acids. V was pared by 6 bases and J by 1 base, with 4 bases of the junction left unmatched. CDR1 is SGHTA and CDR2 is FQGTGA in the germline V gene. CDR3 in amino acids: CASSPTGENTEAFF. Written as DNA, the CDR3 is TGTGCCAGCAGTCCGACAGGGGAGAACACTGAAGCTTTCTTT.

This clone was detected only a few times. V and J are TRBV5-1 and TRBJ2-7; 13 nucleotides align to TRBD2. V lost 4 bases, J lost 4 bases, and 11 bases stayed unmatched. There are 17 residues in the CDR3. Germline V gene lookup returns CDR1 SGHRS and CDR2 YFSETQ. The CDR3 nucleotides read TGCGCCAGCAGCCCCGCCGGGACTAGCGGGGTAAGGTACGAGCAGTACTTC. It yields the protein CASSPAGTSGVRYEQYF.

The chain has TRBV19 and TRBJ1-6; weak D call: TRBD1 (6 bases). The CDR3 runs 15 residues. Trimming cost V 4 bases and J 7 bases, with 14 bases left between them. Germline lookup yields CDR1 LNHDA and CDR2 SQIVND (reference sequence). CDR3 amino acids: CASSNGGHYNSPLHF. CDR3 DNA sequence: TGTGCCAGTAGTAATGGGGGACATTACAATTCACCCCTCCACTTT.

The V and J genes are TRBV15 and TRBJ1-4, with 8 bases fitting TRBD1. The V segment lost 0 bases and the J segment 8 bases; nucleotides outside the gene matches: 5. Germline V gene sequence: CDR1 LNHNV, CDR2 YYDKDF (reference sequence). This CDR3 has 15 amino acids. The CDR3 region is CATSRETGDSEKLFF. Written as DNA, the CDR3 is TGTGCCACCAGCAGAGAGACAGGGGACAGCGAAAAACTGTTTTTT.

The J gene is TRBJ1-2, the V gene TRBV6-6; D is perhaps TRBD1 (5 bases). Germline CDR1 MNHNY, CDR2 SVGAGI (reference sequence). The CDR3 totals 15 residues. V was shortened by 5 bases and J by 6 bases, with 19 bases between the two germline ends. CDR3 in DNA: TGTGCCAGCAGTCACGCAGGGATTTTTAGGGATGGCTACACCTTC. Translated, it gives CASSHAGIFRDGYTF.

This chain connects TRBV10-3 to TRBJ2-1; 11 nucleotides line up with TRBD2. The V and J ends lost 7 bases and 9 bases, in that order; junction bases with no gene match: 8. CDR3 length: 14 amino acids. Germline V gives CDR1 ENHRY, CDR2 SYGVKD. The CDR3 reads CAIKTSGGTIEQFF. CDR3 coding DNA: TGTGCCATCAAAACTAGCGGGGGAACGATTGAGCAGTTCTTC.

This chain uses TRBV7-6 with TRBJ1-1; the D gene is possibly TRBD1 (5 bases). CDR1 SGHVS and CDR2 FNYEAQ come from the germline V gene. V lost 2 bases and J lost 1, with 5 bases in between. This CDR3 has 13 residues. CDR3 region: CASSLTGNTEAFF. The CDR3 DNA is TGTGCCAGCAGCTTAACAGGGAACACTGAAGCTTTCTTT.

J is TRBJ1-4 and V is TRBV3-1 (or the pseudogene TRBV3-2), with TRBD1 as a possible D gene (6 bases). The length of the CDR3 is 19 residues. From germline, CDR1 is LGHDT and CDR2 YNNKEL (reference sequence). Trimming removed 0 bases at V and 6 bases at J, with 23 bases between. CDR3 sequence reads: CASSQDPGAQGRSHEKLFF. CDR3 nucleotides: TGTGCCAGCAGCCAAGATCCCGGGGCACAGGGAAGGTCCCATGAAAAACTGTTTTTT.